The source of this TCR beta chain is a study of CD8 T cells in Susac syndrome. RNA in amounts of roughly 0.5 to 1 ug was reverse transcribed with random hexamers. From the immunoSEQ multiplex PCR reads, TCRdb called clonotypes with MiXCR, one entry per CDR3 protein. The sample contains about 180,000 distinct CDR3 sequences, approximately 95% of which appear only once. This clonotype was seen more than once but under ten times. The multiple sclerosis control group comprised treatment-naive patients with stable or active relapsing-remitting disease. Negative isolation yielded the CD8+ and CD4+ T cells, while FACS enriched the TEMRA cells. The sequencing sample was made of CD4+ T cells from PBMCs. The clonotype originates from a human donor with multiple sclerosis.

This chain's CDR3 is CASSPTSGGAGDTQYF. CDR3 DNA: TGTGCCAGCAGTCCTACTAGCGGGGGGGCCGGAGATACGCAGTATTTT. The gene calls are TRBV5-4 and TRBJ2-3, with 13 bases aligning to TRBD2. The CDR3 loop spans 16 amino acids. V lost 5 bases, J lost 5 bases, and 8 bases stayed unmatched. Germline assignment: CDR1 SGHNT and CDR2 YYREEE (reference sequence).